The 4 T cell receptor beta chains below all came from one sample that was sequenced in a study of control samples from healthy donors and cancer patients. Method: immunoSEQ multiplex PCR; TCRdb's copy keeps in-frame clones and lacks some. The sample records around 130,000 clones, more than 80% being singletons. The material sequenced was blood. These receptors were taken from a man aged 50 to 59 in good health.

V and J are TRBV30 and TRBJ1-3; 8 nucleotides match TRBD1. CDR3 size: 16 residues. Germline V CDR1 and CDR2: GTSNPN, SVGIG (reference sequence). J was trimmed by 0 bases and V by 4 bases; bases with no gene match: 8. CDR3 protein: CAWTRTGSSSGNTIYF. For the CDR3, the DNA is TGTGCCTGGACCAGGACAGGGAGTTCCTCTGGAAACACCATATATTTT.

The V gene is TRBV5-5, the J gene TRBJ1-1; perhaps TRBD1 as D (6 bases). CDR1 SGHKS and CDR2 YYEKEE come from the germline V gene (reference sequence). V was trimmed by 4 bases and J by 0 bases, leaving 10 bases between them. CDR3 length: 14 residues. The CDR3 here is CASSRTAVNTEAFF. The CDR3 DNA reads TGTGCCAGCAGCAGGACAGCCGTGAACACTGAAGCTTTCTTT.

The genes are TRBV5-1 and TRBJ1-1, with 8 bases aligning to TRBD1. CDR1 and CDR2 from the germline V gene are SGHRS and YFSETQ. Germline trimming cut 5 bases from V and 1 base from J; bases unmatched to any gene: 7. The CDR3 spans 15 residues. The CDR3 DNA reads as TGCGCCAGCAGGTCGCAGGGGGCGGGGAACACTGAAGCTTTCTTT. Its protein is CASRSQGAGNTEAFF.

V and J are TRBV2 and TRBJ2-1; the match to TRBD1 covers 7 bases. Unmatched junction bases numbered 10, after V lost 11 bases and J lost 6 bases. This CDR3 has 13 amino acids. Germline-derived CDR1 and CDR2 are SNHLY and FYNNEI. CDR3 sequence (DNA): TGTGCCGGGGTCGGGCCAGGGGGCAATGAGCAGTTCTTC. Residues: CAGVGPGGNEQFF.